This T cell receptor beta chain was observed in a study of blood T cell repertoires in COVID-19. Background on the study: The cDNA or gDNA used as material had been derived from T cells, B-cell-depleted T cells, or PBMCs.

Sequencing used immunoSEQ multiplex PCR; TCRdb keeps in-frame clones, though not all of them. The repertoire holds around 47,000 clones, around 86% seen once, with just under 7% in the top ten. The material sequenced was peripheral blood. This clonotype was sampled from a man in his sixties or seventies with active COVID-19.

CDR3 residues: CASSQQGPYEQYF. In DNA form, the CDR3 reads TGTGCCAGCAGCCAACAGGGGCCATACGAGCAGTACTTC. This chain uses TRBV11-2 with TRBJ2-7; 7 positions agree with TRBD1. The germline CDR1 and CDR2 sequences are SGHAT and FQNNGV. The ends lost 5 bases at V and 4 bases at J; junction bases unmatched: 5. CDR3 length equals 13 residues. Filled out from reference TRBV11-2 and TRBJ2-7, the complete variable domain reads EAGVAQSPRYKIIEKRQSVAFWCNPISGHATLYWYQQILGQGPKLLIQFQNNGVVDDSQLPKDRFSAERLKGVDSTLKIQPAKLEDSAVYLCASSQQGPYEQYFGPGTRLTVT.